This TCR beta chain was captured by sequencing in a study of early T cells in non-severe SARS-CoV-2 infection. At the level of the study: Bulk RNA from unsorted whole blood was sequenced; chains were unpaired.

The TCR library protocol was used to attach unique molecular identifiers. These identifiers were attached to individual cDNA molecules. TCRdb ran MiXCR on the 5' RACE reads and lists one entry per CDR3 protein. Here the sample spans roughly 30,000 distinct CDR3 sequences, roughly 7% being singletons. This CDR3 is 14 amino acids long. V lost 4 bases and J lost 1, with 10 bases in between. Germline V gives CDR1 MNHEY, CDR2 SVGEGT. General study findings and limits: The VDJdb matching leaned toward anti-spike CD8 responses and overlooked private and CD4 specificities.

Ten or more counts support this clonotype. Its target is unknown. This TCR was sampled from an adult who was a healthcare worker with PCR-confirmed SARS-CoV-2 infection or an uninfected control (not recorded which). The V call is TRBV6-2 or TRBV6-3, the J call TRBJ1-2, with D perhaps TRBD1 (6 bases). The sample comprised whole blood. Here the CDR3 DNA reads TGTGCCAGCAGTTTACAGGGCCTTAACTATGGCTACACCTTC. Its translation is CASSLQGLNYGYTF.